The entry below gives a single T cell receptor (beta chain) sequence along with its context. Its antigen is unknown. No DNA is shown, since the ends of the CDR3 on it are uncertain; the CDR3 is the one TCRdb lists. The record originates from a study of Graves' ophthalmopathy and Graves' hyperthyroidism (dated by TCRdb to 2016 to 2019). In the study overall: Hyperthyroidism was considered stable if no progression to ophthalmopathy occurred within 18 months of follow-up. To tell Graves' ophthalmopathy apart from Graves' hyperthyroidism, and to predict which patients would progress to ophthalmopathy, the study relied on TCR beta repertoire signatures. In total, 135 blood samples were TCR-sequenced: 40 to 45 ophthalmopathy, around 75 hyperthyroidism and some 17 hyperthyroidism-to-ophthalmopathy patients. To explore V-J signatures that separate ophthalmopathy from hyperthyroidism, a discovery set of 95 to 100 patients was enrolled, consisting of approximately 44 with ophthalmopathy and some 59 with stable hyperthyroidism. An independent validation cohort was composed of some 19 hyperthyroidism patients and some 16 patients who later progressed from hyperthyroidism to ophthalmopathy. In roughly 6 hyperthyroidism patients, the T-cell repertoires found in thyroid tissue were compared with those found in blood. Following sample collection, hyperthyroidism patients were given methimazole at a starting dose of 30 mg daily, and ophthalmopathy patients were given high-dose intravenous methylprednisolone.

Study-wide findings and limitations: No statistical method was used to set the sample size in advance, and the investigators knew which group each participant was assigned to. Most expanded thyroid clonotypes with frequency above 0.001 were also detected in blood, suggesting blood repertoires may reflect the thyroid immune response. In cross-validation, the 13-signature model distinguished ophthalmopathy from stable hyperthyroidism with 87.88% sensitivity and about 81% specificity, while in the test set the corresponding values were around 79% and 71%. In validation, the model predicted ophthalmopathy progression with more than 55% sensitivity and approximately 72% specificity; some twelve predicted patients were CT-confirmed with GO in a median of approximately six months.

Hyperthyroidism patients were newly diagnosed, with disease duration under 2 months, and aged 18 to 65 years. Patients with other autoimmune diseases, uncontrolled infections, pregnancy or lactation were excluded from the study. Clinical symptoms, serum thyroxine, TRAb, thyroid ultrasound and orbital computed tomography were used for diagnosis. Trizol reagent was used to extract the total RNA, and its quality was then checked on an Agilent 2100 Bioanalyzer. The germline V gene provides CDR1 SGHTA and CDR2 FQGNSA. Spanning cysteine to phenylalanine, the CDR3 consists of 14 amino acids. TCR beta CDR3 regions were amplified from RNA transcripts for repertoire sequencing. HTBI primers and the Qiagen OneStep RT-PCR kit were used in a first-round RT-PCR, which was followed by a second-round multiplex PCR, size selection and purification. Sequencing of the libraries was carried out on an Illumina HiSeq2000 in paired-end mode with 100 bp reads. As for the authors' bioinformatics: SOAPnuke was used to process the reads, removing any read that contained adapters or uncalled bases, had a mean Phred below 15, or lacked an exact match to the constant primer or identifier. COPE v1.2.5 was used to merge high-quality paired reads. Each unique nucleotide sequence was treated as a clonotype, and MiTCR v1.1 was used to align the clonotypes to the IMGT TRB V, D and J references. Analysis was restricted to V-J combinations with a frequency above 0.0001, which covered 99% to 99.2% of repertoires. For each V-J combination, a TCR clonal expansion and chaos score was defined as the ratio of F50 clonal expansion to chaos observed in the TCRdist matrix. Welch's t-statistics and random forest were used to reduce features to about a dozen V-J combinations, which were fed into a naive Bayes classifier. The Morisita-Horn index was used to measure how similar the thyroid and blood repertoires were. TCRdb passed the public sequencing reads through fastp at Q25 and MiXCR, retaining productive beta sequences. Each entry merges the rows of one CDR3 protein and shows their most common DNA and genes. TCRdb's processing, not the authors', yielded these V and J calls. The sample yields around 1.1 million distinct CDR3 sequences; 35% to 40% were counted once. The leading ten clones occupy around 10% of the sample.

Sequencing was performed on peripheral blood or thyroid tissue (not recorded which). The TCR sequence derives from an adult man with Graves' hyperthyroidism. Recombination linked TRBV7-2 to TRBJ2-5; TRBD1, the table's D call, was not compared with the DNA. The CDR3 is CASSFRAREETQYF.